The 29 T cell receptor beta chains below were found in one sample sequenced in a study of OX40 agonist ivuxolimab in advanced cancers. Method: immunoSEQ multiplex PCR; TCRdb's copy keeps in-frame clones and lacks some. The sample contains tens of thousands of clones, nearly 90% of which appear only once. The material was CD4+ or CD8+ T cells sorted from blood, obtained in a trial of the OX40 agonist ivuxolimab. All receptors derive from an adult with an advanced solid tumor such as melanoma, head and neck, liver or kidney cancer.

The chain uses TRBV27 and TRBJ1-2, with a possible D match to TRBD1 (6 bases). Germline V lookup: CDR1 MNHEY, CDR2 SMNVEV (reference sequence). Trimming pared 8 bases from V and 8 bases from J, leaving 24 bases between. The CDR3 has 15 amino acids. The CDR3 loop reads CASQAAGVSDNGYTF. CDR3 bases: TGTGCCAGCCAAGCGGCAGGGGTTTCGGATAACGGCTACACCTTC.

This chain uses TRBV4-3 with TRBJ1-5, with a tentative D call TRBD1 (6 bases). V was cut by 0 bases and J by 7 bases, with 19 bases left in between. CDR1 LGHNA and CDR2 YSLEER come from the germline V gene. The CDR3 length is 17 residues. The DNA of the CDR3 is TGCGCCAGCAGCCAAGATATGCTCCAGGGGATTGGGCAGCCCCAGCATTTT. Translated, it gives CASSQDMLQGIGQPQHF.

This rearrangement joins TRBV5-1 to TRBJ1-1, with 7 bases identical to TRBD1. The CDR3 loop spans 12 amino acids. With V trimmed by 2 bases and J by 8 bases, 3 bases remained unmatched. Per the germline V gene, CDR1 is SGHRS and CDR2 is YFSETQ. The CDR3 spells CASSFAGGEAFF. CDR3 DNA sequence: TGCGCCAGCAGCTTCGCAGGGGGGGAAGCTTTCTTT.

V is TRBV19 and J is TRBJ2-1; tentatively, D is TRBD1 (6 bases). V was pared by 7 bases and J by 5 bases, with 12 bases between. CDR1 is LNHDA, CDR2 SQIVND, per germline (reference sequence). The CDR3 consists of 13 residues. CDR3 sequence: CASKGVFDNEQFF. The CDR3 DNA sequence: TGTGCCAGTAAGGGGGTTTTCGACAATGAGCAGTTCTTC.

This chain joins TRBV28 and TRBJ1-1, with 9 bases matching TRBD1. Germline CDR1 is MDHEN and CDR2 is SYDVKM. J lost 4 bases, V lost 5 bases, and 8 bases had no gene match. The CDR3 has 15 residues. In DNA form, the CDR3 reads TGTGCCAGCAGTGCCCACAGGGGGCAGGTCACTGAAGCTTTCTTT. Translating gives CASSAHRGQVTEAFF.

The V call is TRBV27, the J call TRBJ2-3; D is unresolved. The CDR3 loop spans 16 amino acids. Trimming took off 8 bases at V and 2 bases at J, with 20 bases between the two ends. The germline V gene has CDR1 MNHEY and CDR2 SMNVEV (reference sequence). The CDR3 nucleotides read TGTGCCAGCGCTTCCGACCAACTACTAAACACAGATACGCAGTATTTT. As protein: CASASDQLLNTDTQYF.

This clone was counted between two and nine times. The V call is TRBV15, the J call TRBJ1-6; no firm D call. This CDR3 is 14 amino acids long. The V end lost 5 bases, the J end lost 10 bases, and 15 bases lay between the germline ends. Germline CDR1 LNHNV, CDR2 YYDKDF (reference sequence). Here the CDR3 DNA reads TGTGCCACCAGCTACGACCCGATGGGATCACCCCTCCACTTT. Its translation is CATSYDPMGSPLHF.

The rearrangement links TRBV29-1 to TRBJ1-2; tentatively, D is TRBD1 (6 bases). Trimming removed 7 bases at V and 4 bases at J, with 16 bases between. Germline V gives CDR1 SQVTM, CDR2 ANQGSEA. This CDR3 region has 13 residues. The CDR3 DNA follows: TGCAGCGGAGCAGGGGAGGGGAGCTATGGCTACACCTTC. Its translation is CSGAGEGSYGYTF.

The V call is TRBV5-4, the J call TRBJ1-2; possibly TRBD1 for D (6 bases). The length of the CDR3 is 13 residues. V was trimmed by 2 bases and J by 8 bases, leaving 13 bases between them. Germline CDR1 and CDR2: SGHNT and YYREEE (reference sequence). Here the CDR3 reads CASSLIQGKGYTF. CDR3 nucleotide sequence: TGTGCCAGCAGCTTAATTCAGGGGAAGGGCTACACCTTC.

The chain couples TRBV6-1 to TRBJ1-1, with unresolved D. The CDR3 totals 15 residues. Germline V gene sequence: CDR1 MNHNS, CDR2 SASEGT. V was shortened by 6 bases and J by 1 base, with 15 bases between the two germline ends. The DNA for the CDR3 is TGTGCCAGCAGGAGCCCTGGGTGGGAGAACACTGAAGCTTTCTTT. This translates into CASRSPGWENTEAFF.

V and J are TRBV28 and TRBJ1-2, with TRBD1 as a possible D gene (6 bases). Germline CDR1 and CDR2: MDHEN and SYDVKM. Between the trimmed V and J ends, which lost 2 bases and 4 bases, there was a span of 8 bases. The CDR3 runs to 13 residues. The CDR3 nucleotides are TGTGCCAGCAGTTTACCAGGGGTCTATGGCTACACCTTC. As protein: CASSLPGVYGYTF.

The chain recombines TRBV5-1 with TRBJ2-5; TRBD2 is a possible D gene (6 bases). V gave up 0 bases and J gave up 4 bases, with 7 bases separating them. Germline CDR1 SGHRS, CDR2 YFSETQ. The CDR3 consists of 13 residues. For the CDR3, the DNA is TGCGCCAGCAGCTTGGGGAGGGGAGAGACCCAGTACTTC. Its translation is CASSLGRGETQYF.

The chain has TRBV30 and TRBJ2-4; D not resolved. This CDR3 has 11 amino acids. Germline V gene lookup returns CDR1 GTSNPN and CDR2 SVGIG (reference sequence). With 4 bases removed from V and 11 bases from J, the gap between germline ends came to 12 bases. The DNA for the CDR3 is TGTGCCTGGACCCCGAAGAGAGTTCAGTACTTC. It is translated as CAWTPKRVQYF.

Concerning this clone itself: A read error may account for a junction end that differs from germline. The J gene is TRBJ2-1, the V gene TRBV20-1; the D is unclear. The V gene's germline CDR1 is DFQATT and CDR2 SNEGSKA (reference sequence). The CDR3 spans 11 residues. DNA of the CDR3: TGCAGCGCTAGAGTAACGAGTGAGCAGTTCTTC. It is translated as CSARVTSEQFF.

The J gene is TRBJ2-6, the V gene TRBV7-3; D gene unclear. This CDR3 has 15 residues. The V gene lost 5 bases and the J gene lost 0 bases, with 8 bases spanning the gap. Germline loops: CDR1 SGHTA, CDR2 FQGTGA. The DNA of the CDR3 is TGTGCCAGCAGCATCGAAATCTCTGGGGCCAACGTCCTGACTTTC. Translated: CASSIEISGANVLTF.

V is TRBV5-1 and J is TRBJ2-5; D is uncertain. CDR1 and CDR2 (germline): SGHRS, YFSETQ. There are 14 residues in the CDR3. The germline V and J ends were trimmed by 4 bases and 1 base, with 11 bases remaining between them. The CDR3 DNA is TGCGCCAGCAGCCTCGACAAGACCCAAGAGACCCAGTACTTC. Amino acid sequence: CASSLDKTQETQYF.

V usage is TRBV28 and J usage is TRBJ1-1; the D gene is possibly TRBD1 (5 bases). The V and J ends lost 2 bases and 4 bases respectively, with 11 bases between them. The CDR3 has 14 amino acids. Germline V gives CDR1 MDHEN, CDR2 SYDVKM. CDR3 nucleotides: TGTGCCAGCAGTTTAGAACAGGAAGGCACTGAAGCTTTCTTT. Protein product: CASSLEQEGTEAFF.

V and J are TRBV30 and TRBJ2-7, with a tentative D call TRBD1 (5 bases). V was cut by 0 bases and J by 5 bases, with 14 bases left in between. The V gene's germline CDR1 is GTSNPN and CDR2 SVGIG (reference sequence). The CDR3 is 14 residues long. CDR3 amino acids: CAWSVVEQGNEQYF. CDR3 nucleotides: TGTGCCTGGAGTGTAGTCGAGCAGGGTAACGAGCAGTACTTC.

This chain connects TRBV5-4 to TRBJ2-1; 10 bases match TRBD2. The CDR3 extends over 16 amino acids. Trimming removed 2 bases from V and 4 bases from J; junction bases left unmatched: 6. Germline assignment: CDR1 SGHNT and CDR2 YYREEE (reference sequence). CDR3 amino acids: CASSFRTSGIYNEQFF. The CDR3 DNA reads TGTGCCAGCAGCTTTCGGACTAGCGGTATTTACAATGAGCAGTTCTTC.

This chain uses TRBV4-1 with TRBJ2-1, with 10 bases that match TRBD2. The CDR3 is made up of 18 amino acids. CDR1 and CDR2 from the germline V gene are MGHRA and YSYEKL. The trim removed 2 bases at V and 3 bases at J, leaving 10 bases unmatched. CDR3 residues: CASSQLVSGGPVYNEQFF. The CDR3 DNA sequence: TGCGCCAGCAGCCAACTCGTTAGCGGGGGGCCTGTCTACAATGAGCAGTTCTTC.

The chain couples TRBV2 to TRBJ1-5; D not certain. CDR1 is SNHLY and CDR2 is FYNNEI in the germline V gene. The CDR3 contains 14 residues. V lost 4 bases and J 6 bases, leaving 13 bases between the germline ends. The CDR3, as DNA: TGTGCCAGCAGTGTAGAATGGTTGTTTCAGCCCCAGCATTTT. It codes for CASSVEWLFQPQHF.

This clone turned up a few times. CDR3 amino acids: CASSYRTASYEQYF. CDR3 sequence (DNA): TGTGCCAGCAGCTACCGGACAGCCTCCTACGAGCAGTACTTC. The chain recombines TRBV7-8 with TRBJ2-7; D perhaps matches TRBD1 (6 bases). Germline V gene lookup returns CDR1 SGHVS and CDR2 FQNEAQ. This CDR3 has 14 amino acids. The V end lost 4 bases, the J end lost 0 bases, and 10 bases lay between the germline ends.

The chain is built from TRBV7-6 and TRBJ2-5; D possibly matches TRBD1 or TRBD2 (6 bases each). The ends were cut back, 5 bases at V and 4 bases at J, with 20 bases in the middle. This CDR3 comprises 16 residues. Germline V gene data show CDR1 as SGHVS and CDR2 as FNYEAQ. The CDR3: CASSGGQSPRGETQYF. The CDR3 nucleotides read TGTGCCAGCAGCGGGGGGCAGAGCCCCAGAGGAGAGACCCAGTACTTC.

About this clone itself: Other nucleotide sequences in the sample specify the same CDR3. CDR3 DNA: TGTGCCAGCAAGGGACAGTTCAATCAGCCCCAGCATTTT. This translates into CASKGQFNQPQHF. The chain joins TRBV2 to TRBJ1-5; 7 bases are shared with TRBD1. Germline V gives CDR1 SNHLY, CDR2 FYNNEI. Germline trimming cut 7 bases from V and 3 bases from J; bases unmatched to any gene: 3. This CDR3 has 13 residues.

The chain couples TRBV28 to TRBJ1-6; the D gene is possibly TRBD1 (6 bases). CDR3 length: 16 residues. V lost 6 bases to trimming and J lost 7 bases, with 19 bases between them. Germline-derived CDR1 and CDR2 are MDHEN and SYDVKM. The CDR3 sequence: CASRAEGVSGNSPLHF. CDR3 DNA: TGTGCCAGCAGGGCAGAGGGGGTTTCGGGCAATTCACCCCTCCACTTT.

The V gene is TRBV7-6, the J gene TRBJ2-7, with D uncertain. CDR1 SGHVS and CDR2 FNYEAQ come from the germline V gene. The CDR3 extends over 15 amino acids. Trimming left V 0 bases short and J 1 base short, with 10 bases between. The CDR3 here is CASSLAQDESYEQYF. CDR3 nucleotide sequence: TGTGCCAGCAGCTTAGCGCAGGACGAATCCTACGAGCAGTACTTC.

The chain employs TRBV27 and TRBJ2-1; 7 bases map to TRBD2. Trimming cost V 6 bases and J 0 bases; bases outside gene matches: 8. This CDR3 spans 16 amino acids. CDR1 and CDR2 from the germline V gene are MNHEY and SMNVEV (reference sequence). The chain's CDR3 is CASRLRLANSYNEQFF. DNA for the CDR3: TGTGCCAGCAGACTAAGACTAGCTAACTCCTACAATGAGCAGTTCTTC.

The chain employs TRBV4-3 and TRBJ1-6, with no clear D. Germline CDR1 reads LGHNA; CDR2 reads YSLEER. V was pared by 4 bases and J by 7 bases, with 14 bases between. This CDR3 is 15 amino acids long. CDR3 in amino acids: CASSRAYGVNSPLHF. The CDR3 nucleotides read TGCGCCAGCAGCCGTGCGTATGGGGTAAATTCACCCCTCCACTTT.

The count of this clone is one. CDR3 protein: CAWGQVRPEAFF. In DNA form, the CDR3 reads TGTGCCTGGGGACAGGTCCGGCCTGAAGCTTTCTTT. V is TRBV30 and J is TRBJ1-1; the match to TRBD1 covers 7 bases. The germline gives CDR1 GTSNPN, CDR2 SVGIG (reference sequence). The length of the CDR3 is 12 residues. V gave up 5 bases and J gave up 6 bases; unmatched junction bases: 6.